This TCR beta chain was sequenced during a study of blood T cell repertoires in COVID-19. Study-wide context: Nucleic acid was either cDNA or gDNA, and it came from T cells, B-cell-depleted T cells, or PBMCs.

Here immunoSEQ multiplex PCR was the method, and the copy in TCRdb shows in-frame clones only, minus some. The sample carries some 64,000 clones, around four fifths recorded once. Germline V CDR1 and CDR2: LNHDA, SQIVND (reference sequence). CDR3 size: 14 residues. The V gene lost 4 bases and the J gene lost 8 bases, with 17 bases spanning the gap. The rearrangement links TRBV19 to TRBJ1-2; D is possibly TRBD1 (5 bases). The sequence was collected from a man aged 55 to 70 with COVID-19, enrolled during active disease. Sequencing used peripheral blood. The CDR3 sequence: CASSTAGKYGGYTF. DNA for the CDR3: TGTGCCAGTAGTACCGCAGGGAAGTATGGCGGCTACACCTTC.